This entry features one T cell receptor (beta chain) sequence. The data originate from a study of blood T cell repertoires in COVID-19. Overall study context: Collection of acute and convalescent COVID-19 samples took place in the United States, Italy and Spain. In each case, the material was cDNA or gDNA derived from T cells, B-cell-depleted T cells, or PBMCs.

The CDR3 consists of 17 residues. Under the authors' procedure: Reference gene primer amplification gave nucleated cell count estimates. Here immunoSEQ multiplex PCR was the method, and the copy in TCRdb shows in-frame clones only, minus some. V, J and clone size are those of that table, while D and trimming were read from the DNA. The sample shows about 300,000 clones, approximately 84% of them seen only once. Patients in Seattle were enrolled during active infection, then followed longitudinally. The V gene is TRBV12-2, the J gene TRBJ1-5; TRBD1 is the table's D call, not checked against the DNA. TRBV12-2 constitutes a pseudogene. Input material: peripheral blood. The source is a human donor with COVID-19, enrolled during active disease. The donor label of this sample is uncertain. The CDR3 DNA reads as TGTGCAAGTCGCCCTCAATCGGGACAGGGAAATAATCAGCCCCAGCATTTT. Translating it yields CASRPQSGQGNNQPQHF.